These 30 T cell receptor beta chains were sequenced from one sample in a study of blood T cell repertoires in COVID-19. Using immunoSEQ multiplex PCR, the repertoire was profiled, and TCRdb retains in-frame clones only, with some absent. The sample carries about 160,000 clones, under 95% recorded once. The sequencing input was peripheral blood. These TCRs come from a man aged 18-30 years with acute or convalescent COVID-19.

In its sample, this clone was seen once. This sequence joins TRBV3-1 (or the pseudogene TRBV3-2) and TRBJ1-1; D is possibly TRBD1 (6 bases). Germline V gene data show CDR1 as LGHDT and CDR2 as YNNKEL (reference sequence). V was cut by 4 bases and J by 1 base, with 10 bases left in between. This CDR3 has 14 residues. The CDR3 DNA sequence: TGTGCCAGCAGCCCGGGACACGGGAACACTGAAGCTTTCTTT. Encoded protein: CASSPGHGNTEAFF.

This chain links TRBV6-1 with TRBJ2-3; D is perhaps TRBD1 (6 bases). The CDR3 covers 16 residues. The V end lost 4 bases, the J end lost 2 bases, and 16 bases lay between the germline ends. Per germline, CDR1 MNHNS and CDR2 SASEGT. The CDR3 loop is CASSANRARLTDTQYF. CDR3 bases: TGTGCCAGCAGTGCCAACAGGGCAAGACTCACAGATACGCAGTATTTT.

This sequence joins TRBV27 and TRBJ1-1; D possibly corresponds to TRBD1 (6 bases). CDR1 is MNHEY, CDR2 SMNVEV, per germline (reference sequence). The CDR3 spans 15 residues. V lost 6 bases and J 3 bases, leaving 17 bases between the germline ends. In DNA, the CDR3 is TGTGCCAGCAGCCTTCAGGGGTATGGGGACACTGAAGCTTTCTTT. This sequence encodes CASSLQGYGDTEAFF.

The chain employs TRBV3-1 (or the pseudogene TRBV3-2) and TRBJ2-4; tentatively, D is TRBD1 (6 bases). Trimming took off 1 base at V and 9 bases at J, with 19 bases between the two ends. The CDR3 totals 16 residues. Germline V CDR1 and CDR2: LGHDT, YNNKEL (reference sequence). Written as DNA, the CDR3 is TGTGCCAGCAGCCAAGTAATCGCGGCAGGGGTAACCATTCAGTACTTC. Its translation: CASSQVIAAGVTIQYF.

This chain joins TRBV5-1 and TRBJ2-3, with 10 bases aligning to TRBD2. Germline V CDR1 and CDR2: SGHRS, YFSETQ. CDR3 size: 14 residues. The V gene end was trimmed by 4 bases and the J gene end by 6 bases; junction bases not matched to a gene: 5. Here the CDR3 DNA reads TGCGCCAGCAGCGGGACTAGCGTCTCGGATACGCAGTATTTT. Translating gives CASSGTSVSDTQYF.

The gene calls are TRBV7-2 and TRBJ2-2, with 9 bases matching TRBD1. The J segment lost 12 bases and the V segment lost 1 base, leaving 3 bases of the junction unmatched. The CDR3 runs 13 residues. Germline CDR1 reads SGHTA; CDR2 reads FQGNSA. CDR3 bases: TGTGCCAGCAGCTTAGACAGGGGGCGGAAGCTGTTTTTT. As protein: CASSLDRGRKLFF.

J is TRBJ2-3 and V is TRBV5-1; D is possibly TRBD2 (5 bases). V lost 0 bases and J lost 5, with 13 bases in between. Germline V gives CDR1 SGHRS, CDR2 YFSETQ. The CDR3 loop spans 15 amino acids. This CDR3 reads CASSLGGSGGDTQYF. The CDR3 DNA sequence: TGCGCCAGCAGCTTGGGTGGCAGCGGAGGAGATACGCAGTATTTT.

The chain combines TRBV28 with TRBJ1-2, with no clear D. Germline V gene sequence: CDR1 MDHEN, CDR2 SYDVKM. CDR3 length: 15 amino acids. V dropped 7 bases and J dropped 0 bases, with 15 bases sitting between them. The CDR3 DNA sequence: TGTGCCAGCACCTCGATAATGAGGACTAACTATGGCTACACCTTC. Translated: CASTSIMRTNYGYTF.

This chain connects TRBV6-1 to TRBJ2-7; weak D call: TRBD2 (5 bases). The CDR3 loop spans 12 amino acids. Looked up from germline, CDR1 is MNHNS and CDR2 is SASEGT. With 2 bases removed from V and 10 bases from J, the gap between germline ends came to 12 bases. The CDR3 reads CASSESGRIQYF. CDR3 DNA sequence: TGTGCCAGCAGTGAAAGTGGGAGAATTCAGTACTTC.

The chain employs TRBV5-4 and TRBJ2-3, with 7 bases that match TRBD2. This CDR3 comprises 13 residues. In germline, CDR1 is SGHNT, CDR2 YYREEE (reference sequence). Unmatched junction bases numbered 4, after V lost 3 bases and J lost 6 bases. Written as DNA, the CDR3 is TGTGCCAGCAGCTCACGGACTAGTGATACGCAGTATTTT. As protein: CASSSRTSDTQYF.

The chain uses TRBV6-5 and TRBJ2-1, with 7 bases aligning to TRBD1. Germline CDR1 is MNHEY and CDR2 is SVGAGI. The CDR3 has 15 amino acids. V shed 5 bases and J 3 bases; nucleotides not matched to a gene: 7. This CDR3 reads CASSLTGYYYNEQFF. CDR3 nucleotides: TGTGCCAGCAGTCTGACAGGGTATTACTACAATGAGCAGTTCTTC.

The chain uses TRBV6-5 and TRBJ2-7; D is possibly TRBD1 (5 bases). The CDR3 is made up of 16 amino acids. With 0 bases removed from V and 0 bases from J, the gap between germline ends came to 12 bases. The germline gives CDR1 MNHEY, CDR2 SVGAGI. The CDR3 nucleotides are TGTGCCAGCAGTTACTCCACAGGCCCGAGCTCCTACGAGCAGTACTTC. The encoded protein is CASSYSTGPSSYEQYF.

The CDR3 DNA reads TGTGCCAGTAGTACGTCAGGGACGGGAGGTGAGCAGTTCTTC. Its translation: CASSTSGTGGEQFF. The chain has TRBV19 and TRBJ2-1; 7 bases fit TRBD2. The CDR3 totals 14 residues. The germline V gene has CDR1 LNHDA and CDR2 SQIVND (reference sequence). V lost 4 bases and J lost 9; bases outside the gene matches: 9.

The chain couples TRBV5-1 to TRBJ1-5; TRBD1 matches 7 bases. This CDR3 has 14 residues. V lost 2 bases and J lost 2; bases outside the gene matches: 1. Germline V CDR1 and CDR2: SGHRS, YFSETQ. CDR3 nucleotide sequence: TGCGCCAGCAGCTTCGGACAGGGCAATCAGCCCCAGCATTTT. Amino acids: CASSFGQGNQPQHF.

CDR3 sequence (DNA): TGTGCCAGCAGCCGACCGGGAGTCACTAATGAAAAACTGTTTTTT. Protein sequence: CASSRPGVTNEKLFF. This rearrangement joins TRBV7-9 to TRBJ1-4, with D hard to call. This CDR3 spans 15 amino acids. The V end lost 5 bases, the J end lost 2 bases, and 12 bases lay between the germline ends. From germline, CDR1 is SEHNR and CDR2 FQNEAQ (reference sequence).

V and J are TRBV24-1 and TRBJ2-1; maybe TRBD1 (6 bases). Trimming shortened V by 3 bases and J by 7 bases, and 15 bases separated the two germline ends. The CDR3 consists of 15 residues. Looked up from germline, CDR1 is KGHDR and CDR2 is SFDVKD. The CDR3 loop reads CATSDGPGQKNEQFF. For the CDR3, the DNA is TGTGCCACCAGTGATGGACCGGGACAAAAGAATGAGCAGTTCTTC.

This clone occurred once. The gene calls are TRBV5-1 and TRBJ1-5; D not certain. The germline CDR1 and CDR2 sequences are SGHRS and YFSETQ. V lost 0 bases to trimming and J lost 1 base, with 8 bases between them. The length of the CDR3 is 15 residues. Here the CDR3 reads CASSLDPGSNQPQHF. DNA for the CDR3: TGCGCCAGCAGCTTGGATCCAGGAAGCAATCAGCCCCAGCATTTT.

The chain combines TRBV11-2 with TRBJ2-7; 9 positions agree with TRBD2. This CDR3 region has 16 residues. In germline, CDR1 is SGHAT, CDR2 FQNNGV. The V segment lost 3 bases and the J segment 0 bases; nucleotides outside the gene matches: 6. DNA of the CDR3: TGTGCCAGCAGCTTGAATAGCGGGGGCGTCTCCTACGAGCAGTACTTC. Translation gives CASSLNSGGVSYEQYF.

The CDR3 reads CASGLVGLNRVNTEAFF. Here the CDR3 DNA reads TGTGCTAGTGGTTTGGTAGGCTTAAACAGGGTGAACACTGAAGCTTTCTTT. This chain uses TRBV12-5 with TRBJ1-1, with a tentative D call TRBD1 (6 bases). There are 17 residues in the CDR3. Trimming shortened V by 0 bases and J by 0 bases, and 14 bases separated the two germline ends. Germline loops: CDR1 LGHNT, CDR2 FRNRAP.

This chain uses TRBV29-1 with TRBJ1-2; no definite D call. This CDR3 contains 12 residues. V lost 3 bases, J lost 8 bases, and 13 bases lay in between. Looked up from germline, CDR1 is SQVTM and CDR2 is ANQGSEA. In nucleotides, the CDR3 is TGCAGCGTTGAGATCGGGATTTGGGGCTACACCTTC. It specifies CSVEIGIWGYTF.

The V gene is TRBV2, the J gene TRBJ2-7; D might be TRBD2 (5 bases). This CDR3 contains 14 residues. V was clipped by 4 bases and J by 2 bases, with 12 bases between them. CDR1 is SNHLY and CDR2 is FYNNEI in the germline V gene. The CDR3 here is CASSVEGAAYEQYF. In nucleotides, the CDR3 is TGTGCCAGCAGTGTAGAGGGAGCTGCCTACGAGCAGTACTTC.

The rearrangement joins TRBV20-1 to TRBJ1-2, with 7 bases aligning to TRBD1. The CDR3 extends over 14 amino acids. Germline CDR1 and CDR2: DFQATT and SNEGSKA (reference sequence). V dropped 3 bases and J dropped 3; count of bases not matched to a gene: 7. CDR3 in amino acids: CSASDPTGYYGYTF. CDR3 DNA: TGCAGTGCTAGTGATCCGACAGGGTACTATGGCTACACCTTC.

The chain combines TRBV19 with TRBJ1-2, with 7 nucleotides matching TRBD1. CDR1 LNHDA and CDR2 SQIVND come from the germline V gene (reference sequence). Trimming cost V 6 bases and J 4 bases; bases outside gene matches: 8. The CDR3 has 14 amino acids. DNA of the CDR3: TGTGCCAGTAGGTCGCCGGGACAGTTCTATGGCTACACCTTC. This codes for CASRSPGQFYGYTF.

This chain uses TRBV30 with TRBJ1-1; D is possibly TRBD1 (5 bases). The CDR3 consists of 14 residues. The germline V gene has CDR1 GTSNPN and CDR2 SVGIG (reference sequence). Trimming cost V 7 bases and J 1 base, with 16 bases left between them. The CDR3 spells CASAIGGKNTEAFF. The CDR3, as DNA: TGTGCCTCCGCAATCGGGGGTAAGAACACTGAAGCTTTCTTT.

V is TRBV7-9 and J is TRBJ1-1; D is undetermined. V lost 3 bases, J lost 7 bases, and 6 bases lay in between. The CDR3 covers 11 residues. Germline CDR1 reads SEHNR; CDR2 reads FQNEAQ (reference sequence). DNA for the CDR3: TGTGCCAGCAGCTTCTCTATTGAAGCTTTCTTT. Translating gives CASSFSIEAFF.

V is TRBV7-6 and J is TRBJ2-7, with 8 nucleotides matching TRBD1. V was clipped by 4 bases and J by 4 bases; unmatched bases: 9. This CDR3 region has 15 residues. Germline CDR1 reads SGHVS; CDR2 reads FNYEAQ. The CDR3 protein is CASSSRGTGGYEQYF. CDR3 coding DNA: TGTGCCAGCAGCTCCCGCGGGACAGGTGGTTACGAGCAGTACTTC.

This clone appeared once. The chain's CDR3 is CASSFRLAGTDTQYF. The DNA of the CDR3 is TGTGCCAGCAGTTTCCGACTAGCGGGGACAGATACGCAGTATTTT. The chain links TRBV27 to TRBJ2-3; 11 positions agree with TRBD2. CDR1 is MNHEY, CDR2 SMNVEV, per germline (reference sequence). The CDR3 contains 15 residues. The V and J ends lost 3 bases and 3 bases, in that order; junction bases with no gene match: 2.

To note about this clone: The sample contains more than one DNA sequence encoding this CDR3. This chain joins TRBV7-6 and TRBJ1-5; D not resolved. Germline CDR1 is SGHVS and CDR2 is FNYEAQ. The CDR3 is 12 residues long. Trimming pared 5 bases from V and 5 bases from J, leaving 7 bases between. DNA of the CDR3: TGTGCCAGCAGCCCCATTGATCAGCCCCAGCATTTT. This codes for CASSPIDQPQHF.

CDR3 bases: TGTGCCAGCAGCTCACCGAGCAGGGGGCGTGACACCGGGGAGCTGTTTTTT. Translating gives CASSSPSRGRDTGELFF. V is TRBV5-4 and J is TRBJ2-2; 8 bases agree with TRBD1. V lost 3 bases to trimming and J lost 3 bases; unmatched junction nucleotides: 10. Germline CDR1 SGHNT, CDR2 YYREEE (reference sequence). The length of the CDR3 is 17 residues.

V usage is TRBV6-5 and J usage is TRBJ1-5, with a possible D match to TRBD1 (6 bases). The CDR3 is 14 residues long. V was shortened by 6 bases and J by 0 bases, with 9 bases between the two germline ends. Germline-derived CDR1 and CDR2 are MNHEY and SVGAGI. CDR3: CASRGGGSNQPQHF. CDR3 bases: TGTGCCAGCAGAGGGGGGGGTAGCAATCAGCCCCAGCATTTT.